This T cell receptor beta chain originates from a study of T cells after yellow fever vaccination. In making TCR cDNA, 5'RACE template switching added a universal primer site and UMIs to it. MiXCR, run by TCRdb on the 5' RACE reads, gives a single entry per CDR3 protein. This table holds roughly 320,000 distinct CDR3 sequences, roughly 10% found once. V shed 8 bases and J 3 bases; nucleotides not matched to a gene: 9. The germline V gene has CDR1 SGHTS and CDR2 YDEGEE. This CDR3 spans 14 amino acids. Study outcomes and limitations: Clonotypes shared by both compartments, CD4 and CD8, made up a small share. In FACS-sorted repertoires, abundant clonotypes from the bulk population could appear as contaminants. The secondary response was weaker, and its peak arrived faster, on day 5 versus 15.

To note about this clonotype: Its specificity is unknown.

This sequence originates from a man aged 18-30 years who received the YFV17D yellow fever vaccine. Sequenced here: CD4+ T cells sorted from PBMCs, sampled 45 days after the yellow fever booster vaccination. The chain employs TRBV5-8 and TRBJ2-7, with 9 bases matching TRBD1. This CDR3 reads CARGSPGQGYEQYF. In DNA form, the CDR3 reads TGTGCCAGAGGCTCGCCGGGACAGGGCTACGAGCAGTACTTC.